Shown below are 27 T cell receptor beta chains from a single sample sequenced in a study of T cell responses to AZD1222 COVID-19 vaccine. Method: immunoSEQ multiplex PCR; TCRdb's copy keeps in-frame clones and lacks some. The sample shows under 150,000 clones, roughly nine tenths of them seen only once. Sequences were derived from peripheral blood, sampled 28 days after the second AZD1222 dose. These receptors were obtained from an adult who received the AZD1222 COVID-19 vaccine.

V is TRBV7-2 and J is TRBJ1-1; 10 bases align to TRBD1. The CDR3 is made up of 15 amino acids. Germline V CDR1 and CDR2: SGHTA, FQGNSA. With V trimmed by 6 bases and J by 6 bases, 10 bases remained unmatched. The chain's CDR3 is CASRAGTGVLAEAFF. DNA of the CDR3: TGTGCCAGCAGGGCCGGGACAGGGGTTCTCGCTGAAGCTTTCTTT. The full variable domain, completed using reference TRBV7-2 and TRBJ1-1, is GAGVSQSPSNKVTEKGKDVELRCDPISGHTALYWYRQSLGQGLEFLIYFQGNSAPDKSGLPSDRFSAERTGGSVSTLTIQRTQQEDSAVYLCASRAGTGVLAEAFFGQGTRLTVV.

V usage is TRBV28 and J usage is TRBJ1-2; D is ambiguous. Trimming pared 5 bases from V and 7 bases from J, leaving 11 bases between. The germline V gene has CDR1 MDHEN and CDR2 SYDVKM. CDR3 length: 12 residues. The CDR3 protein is CASSTRVRGYTF. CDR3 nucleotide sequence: TGTGCCAGCAGTACAAGGGTCCGTGGCTACACCTTC.

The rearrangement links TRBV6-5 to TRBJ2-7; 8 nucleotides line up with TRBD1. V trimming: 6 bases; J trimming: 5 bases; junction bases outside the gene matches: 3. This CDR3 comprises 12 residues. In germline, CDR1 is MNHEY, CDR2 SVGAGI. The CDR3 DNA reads TGTGCCAGCAGGGCGGGACAGGACGAGCAGTACTTC. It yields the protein CASRAGQDEQYF.

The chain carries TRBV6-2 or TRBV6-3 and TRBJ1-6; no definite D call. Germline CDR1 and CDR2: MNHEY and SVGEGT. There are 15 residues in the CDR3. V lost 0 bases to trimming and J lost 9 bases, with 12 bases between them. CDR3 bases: TGTGCCAGCAGTTACTCGGGGTTACCAATTTCACCCCTCCACTTT. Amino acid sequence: CASSYSGLPISPLHF.

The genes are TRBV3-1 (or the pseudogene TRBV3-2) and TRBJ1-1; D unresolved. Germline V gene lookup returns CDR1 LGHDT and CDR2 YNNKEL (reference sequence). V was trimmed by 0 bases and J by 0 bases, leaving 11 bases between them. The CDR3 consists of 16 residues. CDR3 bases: TGTGCCAGCAGCCAAGATCTCGGACGGCTGAACACTGAAGCTTTCTTT. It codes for CASSQDLGRLNTEAFF.

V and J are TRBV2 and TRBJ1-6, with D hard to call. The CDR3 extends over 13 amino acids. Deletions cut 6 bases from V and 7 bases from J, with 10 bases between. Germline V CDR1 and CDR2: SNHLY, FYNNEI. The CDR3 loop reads CASRAEINSPLHF. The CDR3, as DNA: TGTGCCAGCAGGGCAGAAATCAATTCACCCCTCCACTTT.

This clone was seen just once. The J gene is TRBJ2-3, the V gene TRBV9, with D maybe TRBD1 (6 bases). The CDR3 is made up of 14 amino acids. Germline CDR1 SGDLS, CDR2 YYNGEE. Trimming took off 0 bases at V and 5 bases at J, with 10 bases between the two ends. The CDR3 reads CASSVVDREDTQYF. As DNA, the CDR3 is TGTGCCAGCAGCGTAGTGGACAGAGAAGATACGCAGTATTTT. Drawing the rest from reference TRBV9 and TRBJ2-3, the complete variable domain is DSGVTQTPKHLITATGQRVTLRCSPRSGDLSVYWYQQSLDQGLQFLIQYYNGEERAKGNILERFSAQQFPDLHSELNLSSLELGDSALYFCASSVVDREDTQYFGPGTRLTVL.

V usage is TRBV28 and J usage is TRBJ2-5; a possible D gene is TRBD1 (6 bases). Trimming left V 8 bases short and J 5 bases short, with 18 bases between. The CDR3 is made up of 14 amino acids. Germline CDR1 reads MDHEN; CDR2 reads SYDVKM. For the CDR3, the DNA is TGTGCCAGCCGGCCCCCAGGGGAGTGGGAGACCCAGTACTTC. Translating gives CASRPPGEWETQYF.

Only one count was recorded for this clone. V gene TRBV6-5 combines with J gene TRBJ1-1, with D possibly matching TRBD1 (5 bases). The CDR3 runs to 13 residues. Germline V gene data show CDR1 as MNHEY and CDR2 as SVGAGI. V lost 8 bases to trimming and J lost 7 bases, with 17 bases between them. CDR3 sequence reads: CASLVPGLGEAFF. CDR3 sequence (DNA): TGTGCCAGCCTCGTTCCAGGGCTTGGTGAAGCTTTCTTT.

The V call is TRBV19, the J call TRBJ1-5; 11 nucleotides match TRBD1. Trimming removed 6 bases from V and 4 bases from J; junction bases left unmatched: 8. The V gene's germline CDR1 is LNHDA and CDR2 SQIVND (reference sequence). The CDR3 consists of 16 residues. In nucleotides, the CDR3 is TGTGCCAGTAGACGAACCGGGGACAGGGGGAATCAGCCCCAGCATTTT. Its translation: CASRRTGDRGNQPQHF.

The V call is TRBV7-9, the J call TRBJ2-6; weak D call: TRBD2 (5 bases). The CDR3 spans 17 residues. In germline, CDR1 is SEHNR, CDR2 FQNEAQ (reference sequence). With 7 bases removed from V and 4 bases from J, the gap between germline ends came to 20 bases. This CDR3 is CASTSVLASTGANVLTF. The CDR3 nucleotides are TGTGCCAGCACCTCAGTCCTAGCCTCGACAGGGGCCAACGTCCTGACTTTC. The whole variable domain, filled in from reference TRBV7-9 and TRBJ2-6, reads DTGVSQNPRHKITKRGQNVTFRCDPISEHNRLYWYRQTLGQGPEFLTYFQNEAQLEKSRLLSDRFSAERPKGSFSTLEIQRTEQGDSAMYLCASTSVLASTGANVLTFGAGSRLTVL.

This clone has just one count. The CDR3 region is CASSMGTVNSPLHF. The DNA for the CDR3 is TGTGCCAGTAGTATGGGGACAGTTAATTCACCCCTCCACTTT. The chain has TRBV19 and TRBJ1-6; 7 bases line up with TRBD1. The CDR3 is 14 residues long. Germline-derived CDR1 and CDR2 are LNHDA and SQIVND (reference sequence). Trimming cost V 3 bases and J 6 bases; bases outside gene matches: 2.

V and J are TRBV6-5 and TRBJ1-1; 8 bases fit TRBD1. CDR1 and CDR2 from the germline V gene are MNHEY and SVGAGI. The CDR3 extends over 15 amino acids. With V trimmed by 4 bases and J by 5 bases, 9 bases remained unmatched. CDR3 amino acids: CASSSQNRQGTEAFF. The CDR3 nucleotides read TGTGCCAGCAGTTCGCAGAATCGACAGGGGACTGAAGCTTTCTTT.

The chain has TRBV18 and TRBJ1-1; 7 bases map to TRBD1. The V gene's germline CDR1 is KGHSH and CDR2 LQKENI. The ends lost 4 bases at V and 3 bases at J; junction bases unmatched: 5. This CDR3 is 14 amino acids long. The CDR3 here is CASSQRGRDTEAFF. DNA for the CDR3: TGTGCCAGCTCACAGAGGGGGCGCGACACTGAAGCTTTCTTT. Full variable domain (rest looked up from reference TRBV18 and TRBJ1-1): NAGVMQNPRHLVRRRGQEARLRCSPMKGHSHVYWYRQLPEEGLKFMVYLQKENIIDESGMPKERFSAEFPKEGPSILRIQQVVRGDSAAYFCASSQRGRDTEAFFGQGTRLTVV.

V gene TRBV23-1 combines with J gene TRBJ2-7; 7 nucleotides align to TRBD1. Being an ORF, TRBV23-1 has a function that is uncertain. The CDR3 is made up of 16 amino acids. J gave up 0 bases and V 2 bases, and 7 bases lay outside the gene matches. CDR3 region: CASSQRPGTVSYEQYF. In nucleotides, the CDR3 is TGCGCCAGCAGTCAACGCCCCGGGACAGTCTCCTACGAGCAGTACTTC.

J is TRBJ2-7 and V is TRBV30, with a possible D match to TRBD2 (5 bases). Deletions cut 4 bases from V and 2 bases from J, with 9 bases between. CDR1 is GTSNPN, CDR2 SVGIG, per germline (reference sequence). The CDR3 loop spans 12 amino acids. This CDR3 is CAWKGAPYEQYF. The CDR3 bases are TGTGCCTGGAAGGGAGCACCCTACGAGCAGTACTTC.

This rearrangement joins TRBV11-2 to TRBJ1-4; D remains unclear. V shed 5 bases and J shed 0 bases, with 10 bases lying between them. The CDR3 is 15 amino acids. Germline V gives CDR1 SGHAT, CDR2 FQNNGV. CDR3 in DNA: TGTGCCAGCAGCCTCGGGGATGCAACTAATGAAAAACTGTTTTTT. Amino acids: CASSLGDATNEKLFF.

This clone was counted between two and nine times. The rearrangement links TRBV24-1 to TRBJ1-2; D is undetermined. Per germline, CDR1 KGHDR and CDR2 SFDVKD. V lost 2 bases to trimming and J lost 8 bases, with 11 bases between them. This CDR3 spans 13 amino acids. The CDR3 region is CATSDSTTRGYTF. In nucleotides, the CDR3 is TGTGCCACCAGTGATTCTACGACGAGGGGCTACACCTTC.

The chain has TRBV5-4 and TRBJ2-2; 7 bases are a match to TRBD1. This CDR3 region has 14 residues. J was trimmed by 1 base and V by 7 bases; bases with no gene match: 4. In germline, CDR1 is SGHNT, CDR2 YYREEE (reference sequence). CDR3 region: CASQGVMNTGELFF. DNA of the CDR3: TGTGCCAGCCAGGGGGTGATGAACACCGGGGAGCTGTTTTTT.

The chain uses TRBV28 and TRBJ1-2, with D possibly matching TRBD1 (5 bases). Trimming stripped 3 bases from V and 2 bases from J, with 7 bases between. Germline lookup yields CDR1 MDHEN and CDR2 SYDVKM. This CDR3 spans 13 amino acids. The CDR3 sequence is CASSLGLNYGYTF. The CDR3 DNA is TGTGCCAGCAGTTTGGGGCTGAACTATGGCTACACCTTC.

The CDR3: CASKDPRGNTIYF. In DNA, the CDR3 is TGTGCCAGCAAGGACCCCCGGGGAAACACCATATATTTT. The chain combines TRBV2 with TRBJ1-3; unclear D gene. Germline lookup yields CDR1 SNHLY and CDR2 FYNNEI. The CDR3 is made up of 13 amino acids. The V end was cut by 7 bases, the J end by 4 bases, with 11 bases between.

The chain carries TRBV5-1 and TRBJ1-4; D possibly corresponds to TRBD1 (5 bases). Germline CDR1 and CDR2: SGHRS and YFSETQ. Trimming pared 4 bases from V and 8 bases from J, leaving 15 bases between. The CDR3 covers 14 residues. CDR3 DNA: TGCGCCAGCAGCGCCACCACGGGACGGGAAAAACTGTTTTTT. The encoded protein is CASSATTGREKLFF.

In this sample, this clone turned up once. CDR3 protein: CASSQEGTGNSPLHF. The DNA for the CDR3 is TGCGCCAGCAGCCAAGAAGGGACAGGGAATTCACCCCTCCACTTT. The V gene is TRBV4-1, the J gene TRBJ1-6; 9 bases map to TRBD1. CDR3 length: 15 amino acids. Germline trimming cut 0 bases from V and 7 bases from J; bases unmatched to any gene: 1. Germline V gives CDR1 MGHRA, CDR2 YSYEKL.

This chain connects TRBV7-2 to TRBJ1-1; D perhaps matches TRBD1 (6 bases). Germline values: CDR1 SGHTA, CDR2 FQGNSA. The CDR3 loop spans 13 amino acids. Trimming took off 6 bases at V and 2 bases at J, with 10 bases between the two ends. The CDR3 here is CASRRTANTEAFF. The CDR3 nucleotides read TGTGCCAGCAGGAGGACAGCTAACACTGAAGCTTTCTTT.

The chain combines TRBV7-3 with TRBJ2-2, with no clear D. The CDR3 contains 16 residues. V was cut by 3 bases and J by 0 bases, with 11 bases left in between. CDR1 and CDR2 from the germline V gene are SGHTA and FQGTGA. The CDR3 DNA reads TGTGCCAGCAGCTTGATCCCAGCTACGAACACCGGGGAGCTGTTTTTT. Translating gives CASSLIPATNTGELFF. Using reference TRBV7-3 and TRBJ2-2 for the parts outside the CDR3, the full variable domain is GAGVSQTPSNKVTEKGKYVELRCDPISGHTALYWYRQSLGQGPEFLIYFQGTGAADDSGLPNDRFFAVRPEGSVSTLKIQRTERGDSAVYLCASSLIPATNTGELFFGEGSRLTVL.

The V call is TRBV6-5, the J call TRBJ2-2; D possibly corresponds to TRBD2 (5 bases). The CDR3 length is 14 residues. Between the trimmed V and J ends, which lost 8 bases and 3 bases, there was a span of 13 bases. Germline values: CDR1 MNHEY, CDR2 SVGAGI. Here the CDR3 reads CASRGPRDTGELFF. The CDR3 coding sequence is TGTGCCAGCCGCGGGCCCCGGGACACCGGGGAGCTGTTTTTT.

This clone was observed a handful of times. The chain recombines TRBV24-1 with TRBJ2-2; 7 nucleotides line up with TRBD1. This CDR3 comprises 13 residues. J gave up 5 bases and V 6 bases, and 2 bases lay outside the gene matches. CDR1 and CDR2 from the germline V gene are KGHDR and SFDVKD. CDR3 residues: CATSRQGTGELFF. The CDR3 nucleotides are TGTGCCACCAGTCGACAGGGAACCGGGGAGCTGTTTTTT.